This is a list of T cell receptor beta chains from one sample in a study of T-cell reconstitution after alpha-beta-depleted transplantation in children. MiXCR, run by TCRdb on the PCR reads, gives a single entry per CDR3 protein. This sample has approximately 650,000 distinct CDR3 sequences; about 12% occur once, and the top ten carry about 0.79%. This specimen was PBMCs, taken before TCRalphabeta/CD19-depleted stem cell transplant. The receptor set was obtained from a girl aged 2-10 years with congenital amegakaryocytic thrombocytopenia, due to receive a stem cell transplant. Each CDR3 is given with its conserved first and last residue.

V	CDR3
TRBV14	CASSQKATSGGSYNEQFF
TRBV29-1	CSVVGQNYEQYF
TRBV5-1	CASSPNAEGFGYTF
TRBV21-1	CASSKFGRSNYGYTF
TRBV20-1	CREVESTDTQYF
TRBV7-2	CASSFPLAGSTYEQYF
TRBV20-1	CSARDPGFQPQHF
TRBV10-2	CASSESLAGTGELFF
TRBV7-2	CASSWGLADTDTQYF
TRBV7-9	CASSPTGRSQTDTQYF
TRBV20-1	CSASIGTSGSNEQFF